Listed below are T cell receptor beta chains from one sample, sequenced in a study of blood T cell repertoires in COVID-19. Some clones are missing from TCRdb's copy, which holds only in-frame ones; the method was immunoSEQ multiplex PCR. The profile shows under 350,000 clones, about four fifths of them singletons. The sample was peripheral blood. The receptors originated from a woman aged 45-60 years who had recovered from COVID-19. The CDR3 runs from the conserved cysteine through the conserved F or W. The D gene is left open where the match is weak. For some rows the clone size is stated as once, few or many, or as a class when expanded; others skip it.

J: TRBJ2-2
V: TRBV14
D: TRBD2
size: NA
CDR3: CASSQEMGLVNTGELFF
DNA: TGTGCCAGCAGCCAAGAAATGGGACTAGTGAACACCGGGGAGCTGTTTTTT

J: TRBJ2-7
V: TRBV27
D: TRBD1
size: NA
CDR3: CASSLSSPGQGFVEQYF
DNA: TGTGCCAGCAGTTTATCGTCACCGGGACAGGGATTCGTCGAGCAGTACTTC

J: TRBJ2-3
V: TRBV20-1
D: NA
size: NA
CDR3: CSALDSPQQYF
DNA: TGCAGTGCCTTGGACAGCCCCCAACAGTATTTT

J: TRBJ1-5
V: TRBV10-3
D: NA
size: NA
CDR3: CAIGGGNQPQHF
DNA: TGTGCCATCGGGGGGGGCAATCAGCCCCAGCATTTT

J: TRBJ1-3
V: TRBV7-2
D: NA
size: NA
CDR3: CASRVTGSNTIYF
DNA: TGTGCCAGCAGAGTAACAGGGAGCAACACCATATATTTT

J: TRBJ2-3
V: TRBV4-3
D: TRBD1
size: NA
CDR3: CASSPRQGKDTQYF
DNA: TGCGCCAGCAGCCCCCGACAGGGAAAGGATACGCAGTATTTT

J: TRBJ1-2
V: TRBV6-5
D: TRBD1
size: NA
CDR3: CASSTDRAYGYTF
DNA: TGTGCCAGCAGTACAGACAGGGCCTATGGCTACACCTTC

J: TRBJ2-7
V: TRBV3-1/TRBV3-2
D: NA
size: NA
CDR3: CASSQGGKLSYEQYF
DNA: TGTGCCAGCAGCCAAGGCGGGAAGCTCTCCTACGAGCAGTACTTC

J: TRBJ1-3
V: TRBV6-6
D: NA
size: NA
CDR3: CASSSVPRGSGNTIYF
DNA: TGTGCCAGCAGTTCCGTCCCCAGGGGCTCTGGAAACACCATATATTTT

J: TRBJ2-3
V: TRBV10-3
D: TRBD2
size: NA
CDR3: CAISRTSTSGGSTDTQYF
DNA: TGTGCCATCAGCCGTACATCGACTAGCGGGGGTAGCACAGATACGCAGTATTTT

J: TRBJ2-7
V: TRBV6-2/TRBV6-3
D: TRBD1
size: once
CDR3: CASSIGTAPSYEQYF
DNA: TGTGCCAGCAGTATAGGGACAGCGCCCTCCTACGAGCAGTACTTC

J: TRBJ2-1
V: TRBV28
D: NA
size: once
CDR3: CASSLSAEYNEQFF
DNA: TGTGCCAGCAGTTTGTCAGCGGAATACAATGAGCAGTTCTTC

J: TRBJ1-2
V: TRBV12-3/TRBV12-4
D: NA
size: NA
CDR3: CASSSTDTYGYTF
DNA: TGTGCCAGCAGTTCAACAGATACCTATGGCTACACCTTC

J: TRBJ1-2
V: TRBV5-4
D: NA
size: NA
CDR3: CASSSPTGRRDLAYGYTF
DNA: TGTGCCAGCAGCTCACCCACAGGGAGACGGGACCTAGCCTATGGCTACACCTTC

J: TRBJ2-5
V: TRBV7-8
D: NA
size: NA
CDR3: CASSLTLSSETQYF
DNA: TGTGCCAGCAGCTTAACTCTGAGTAGCGAGACCCAGTACTTC

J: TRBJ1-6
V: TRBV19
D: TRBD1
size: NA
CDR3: CASSAGQGISPLHF
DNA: TGTGCCAGTAGTGCTGGACAGGGGATTTCACCCCTCCACTTT

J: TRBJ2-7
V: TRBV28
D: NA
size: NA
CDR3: CASTDRGFPYEQYF
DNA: TGTGCCAGCACCGACAGAGGCTTCCCCTACGAGCAGTACTTC

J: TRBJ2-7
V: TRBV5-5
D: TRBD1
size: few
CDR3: CASDRDRGLGEQYF
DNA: TGTGCCAGCGACCGGGACAGGGGACTGGGGGAGCAGTACTTC

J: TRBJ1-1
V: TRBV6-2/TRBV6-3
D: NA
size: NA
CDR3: CASSYSIRGNLHIMNTEAFF
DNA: TGTGCCAGCAGTTACTCGATACGGGGGAATCTTCATATCATGAACACTGAAGCTTTCTTT

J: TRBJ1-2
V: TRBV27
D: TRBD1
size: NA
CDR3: CASSDPGQGYGYTF
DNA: TGTGCCAGCAGTGACCCGGGACAGGGCTATGGCTACACCTTC

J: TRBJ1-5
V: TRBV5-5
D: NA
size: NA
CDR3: CASSLSDISNQPQHF
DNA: TGTGCCAGCAGCTTGTCGGACATTAGCAATCAGCCCCAGCATTTT

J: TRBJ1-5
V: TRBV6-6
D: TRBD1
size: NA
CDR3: CASSPGQLSSNQPQHF
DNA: TGTGCCAGCAGTCCGGGACAGCTGAGTAGCAATCAGCCCCAGCATTTT

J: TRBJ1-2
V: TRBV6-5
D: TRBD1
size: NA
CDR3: CASRKGTGERDGYTF
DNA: TGTGCCAGCAGGAAAGGGACAGGGGAAAGGGATGGCTACACCTTC

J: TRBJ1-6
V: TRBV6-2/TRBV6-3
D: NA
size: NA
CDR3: CASSFRQSSYNSPLHF
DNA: TGTGCCAGCAGTTTCAGACAGAGCTCCTATAATTCACCCCTCCACTTT

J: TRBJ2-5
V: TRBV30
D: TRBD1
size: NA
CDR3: CAWSVAGTGGETQYF
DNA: TGTGCCTGGAGTGTAGCCGGGACAGGGGGAGAGACCCAGTACTTC

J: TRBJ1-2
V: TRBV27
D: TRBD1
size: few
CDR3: CASSPGTGGIWYGYTF
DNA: TGTGCCAGCAGCCCCGGGACAGGGGGCATTTGGTATGGCTACACCTTC

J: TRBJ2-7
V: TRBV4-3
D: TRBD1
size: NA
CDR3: CASSPGQGLRSYEQYF
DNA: TGCGCCAGCAGCCCAGGACAGGGACTTAGGTCCTACGAGCAGTACTTC

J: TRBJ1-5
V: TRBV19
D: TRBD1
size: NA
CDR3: CATPTGQGGDQPQHF
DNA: TGTGCCACCCCAACCGGACAGGGGGGTGATCAGCCCCAGCATTTT

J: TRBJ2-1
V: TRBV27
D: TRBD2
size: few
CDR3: CASSRPGLARNEQFF
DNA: TGTGCCAGCAGCCGACCGGGACTAGCTCGTAATGAGCAGTTCTTC

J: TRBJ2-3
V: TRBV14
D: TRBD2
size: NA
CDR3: CASSQVRGGQTDTQYF
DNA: TGTGCCAGCAGCCAAGTTCGGGGGGGCCAGACAGATACGCAGTATTTT

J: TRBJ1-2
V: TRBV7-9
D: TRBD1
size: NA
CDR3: CASSLSGTGSNYGYTF
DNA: TGTGCCAGCAGCCTAAGTGGGACAGGGTCTAACTATGGCTACACCTTC